The source of this TCR beta chain is a study of T cells in Graves' hyperthyroidism and ophthalmopathy. Study-level background: Peripheral blood samples were taken at initial diagnosis, prior to any treatment.

This clonotype came up many times. The CDR3 is 14 residues long. From germline, CDR1 is ENHRY and CDR2 SYGVKD. The V and J ends lost 0 bases and 8 bases respectively, with 13 bases between them. Regions amplified from RNA transcripts were the TCR beta CDR3 regions. In the first-round RT-PCR of the TCR CDR3, the HTBI primer set was used. One entry per CDR3 protein results from TCRdb running MiXCR on the multiplex PCR reads. This table has around 290,000 distinct CDR3 sequences, 17% appearing once. The rearrangement joins TRBV10-3 to TRBJ1-1, with D unclear. The source material was blood. The receptor was derived from a woman aged 55-70 years with Graves' ophthalmopathy. The CDR3 DNA is TGTGCCATCAGTGAGTCTGGCGGCACAGCCGAAGCTTTCTTT. As protein: CAISESGGTAEAFF.